The rows below give T cell receptor beta chains drawn from one sample of a study of T cells in Graves' hyperthyroidism and ophthalmopathy. Each CDR3 protein gets one entry after TCRdb re-called the multiplex PCR reads with MiXCR. The table records about 400,000 distinct CDR3 sequences, nearly 15% of them present only once. Sequenced input: blood. The receptor source for this set is a woman aged 55-69 years with Graves' ophthalmopathy. CDR3s include the opening cysteine and the closing phenylalanine or tryptophan. D genes are given only for firm matches. Size values are once, few and many counts, or a class for expanded clones, and some rows have none.

j_call,clone_size,d_call,v_call,cdr3_nt,cdr3_aa
TRBJ2-2,NA,TRBD1,TRBV15,TGTGCCACCAGCATTAACAGGGGAAGCGGGGAGCTGTTTTTT,CATSINRGSGELFF
TRBJ2-2,once,TRBD2,TRBV27,TGTGCCAGCAGCCAGGTCACTAGCGGTGATCCCAGCGGGGAGCTGTTTTTT,CASSQVTSGDPSGELFF
TRBJ2-1,many,TRBD2,TRBV3-1,TGTGCCAGCAGCGATACCGGGACTAGCGGCCTTACGGGTGAGCAGTTCTTC,CASSDTGTSGLTGEQFF
TRBJ2-1,many,TRBD2,TRBV6-1,TGTGCCAGCAGTAAACTAGCGGGAGGGCATTCTGGTGAGCAGTTCTTC,CASSKLAGGHSGEQFF
TRBJ2-1,many,TRBD2,TRBV7-9,TGTGCCAGCAGCTCTCTGGGACTAGCGGAGAAATACAATGAGCAGTTCTTC,CASSSLGLAEKYNEQFF
TRBJ2-7,many,NA,TRBV30,TGTGCCTGGAGTGTACGACTGAACTACGAGCAGTACTTC,CAWSVRLNYEQYF
TRBJ2-2,many,NA,TRBV27,TGTGCCACCCGAGGGGGGCGAACCGGGGAGCTGTTTTTT,CATRGGRTGELFF
TRBJ1-1,many,TRBD1,TRBV7-2,TGTGCCAGCAGCTTACTAGGGGACAGGGGAAGGACTGAAGCTTTCTTT,CASSLLGDRGRTEAFF
TRBJ2-3,many,NA,TRBV6-1,TGTGCCAGCACCAAAGGGCCTAGCACAGATACGCAGTATTTT,CASTKGPSTDTQYF
TRBJ2-7,NA,TRBD2,TRBV7-3,TGTGCCAGCAGCCCGGGGACTAGCGGGAGTGGGGGTTACTACGAGCAGTACTTC,CASSPGTSGSGGYYEQYF
TRBJ1-3,few,NA,TRBV29-1,TGCAGCGTTCGAAGAAATACTGGAAACACCATATATTTT,CSVRRNTGNTIYF
TRBJ2-5,many,TRBD2,TRBV28,TGTGCCAGCAATACCAGGGCTGGGAGGGGAGAGACCCAGTACTTC,CASNTRAGRGETQYF
TRBJ1-1,many,NA,TRBV12-3/TRBV12-4,TGTGCCAGCACCCATACGGGACGTGGCACTGAAGCTTTCTTT,CASTHTGRGTEAFF
TRBJ1-5,NA,NA,TRBV19,TGTGCCAGTAGGGAGAGAAGGGGAAGCAATCAGCCCCAGCATTTT,CASRERRGSNQPQHF
TRBJ1-3,many,NA,TRBV7-2,TGTGCCAGCAGCCTCGCAGCCGGGACCGAAGTAGGAAACACCATATATTTT,CASSLAAGTEVGNTIYF
TRBJ2-7,many,NA,TRBV3-1,TGTGCCAGCAGCCAAGGACTAGGTCAATCCGAGCAGTACTTC,CASSQGLGQSEQYF
TRBJ2-1,many,TRBD2,TRBV12-3/TRBV12-4,TGTGCCAGCAGGGGACTAGCGGGCGCCTCCTACAATGAGCAGTTCTTC,CASRGLAGASYNEQFF
TRBJ2-2,NA,NA,TRBV28,TGTGCCAGCAGTACCCGGGCTCTCGGGGAGCTGTTTTTT,CASSTRALGELFF
TRBJ2-3,many,TRBD1,TRBV5-1,TGCGCCAGCAGCCCCGACAGGGCAGCAGATACGCAGTATTTT,CASSPDRAADTQYF
TRBJ2-3,many,NA,TRBV12-3/TRBV12-4,TGTGCCAGCAGGACGGAGCGGGCCAGCACAGATACGCAGTATTTT,CASRTERASTDTQYF
TRBJ2-3,NA,NA,TRBV6-1,TGTGCCAGCAGGAAGGGTACTCTCCGAGGGGGGGATACGCAGTATTTT,CASRKGTLRGGDTQYF
TRBJ2-1,few,NA,TRBV12-3/TRBV12-4,TGTGCCAGCAGGAGACTAGGAGGTAATGAGCAGTTCTTC,CASRRLGGNEQFF
TRBJ2-2,few,NA,TRBV6-1,TGTGCCTCGAGGGTTAGCGGCACCGGGGAGCTGTTTTTT,CASRVSGTGELFF
TRBJ2-7,many,NA,TRBV7-9,TGTGCCAGCAGCCCTGGACCCCTAGGAAGGCACGAGCAGTACTTC,CASSPGPLGRHEQYF
TRBJ2-1,NA,TRBD2,TRBV6-4,TGTGCCAGCAGCCCGACCATAACGACTAGCGGGACACGAGAGCAGTTCTTC,CASSPTITTSGTREQFF
TRBJ2-7,NA,TRBD2,TRBV3-1,TGTGCCAGCAGCCAAGTATGGGGCGGGAGGTCACCCCTCGAGCAGTACTTC,CASSQVWGGRSPLEQYF
TRBJ1-5,NA,NA,TRBV15,TGTGCCACCAGCAGGATCTTGCCCCCCAATCAGCCCCAGCATTTT,CATSRILPPNQPQHF
TRBJ2-3,NA,NA,TRBV24-1,TGTGCCACCAGTGATAGTGGACCCCTGGATACGCAGTATTTT,CATSDSGPLDTQYF
TRBJ2-2,many,NA,TRBV30,TGTGCCTGGGCTTTGTACGGGGAGCTGTTTTTT,CAWALYGELFF